This TCR beta chain emerged from a study of PD-L1 blockade in urothelial cancer. Study at large: Investigators checked blood 3 weeks (second dose) and 6 weeks after treatment start.

Stated time point: peripheral blood 6 weeks after treatment start. Urothelial carcinoma affected the patients, and it was locally advanced or metastatic. Data came from immunoSEQ multiplex PCR; TCRdb stores just in-frame clones and leaves some out. In the table there are about 45,000 clones, about four fifths of which are singletons. Overall study findings and caveats: Greater 3-week expansion of tumor-associated blood clones was recorded for durable-benefit patients.

As to this clone: Its antigen is as yet unknown.

This TCR was sampled from a man in his sixties with urothelial cancer. The input for sequencing was PBMCs, taken around atezolizumab (anti-PD-L1) treatment.

CDR3 protein: CASSPVAVDTQYF. The CDR3 DNA follows: TGTGCCAGCAGCCCTGTGGCGGTAGATACGCAGTATTTT. This chain joins TRBV5-6 and TRBJ2-3; D ambiguous. Per the germline V gene, CDR1 is SGHDT and CDR2 is YYEEEE. Trimming took off 4 bases at V and 5 bases at J, with 11 bases between the two ends. The length of the CDR3 is 13 residues.